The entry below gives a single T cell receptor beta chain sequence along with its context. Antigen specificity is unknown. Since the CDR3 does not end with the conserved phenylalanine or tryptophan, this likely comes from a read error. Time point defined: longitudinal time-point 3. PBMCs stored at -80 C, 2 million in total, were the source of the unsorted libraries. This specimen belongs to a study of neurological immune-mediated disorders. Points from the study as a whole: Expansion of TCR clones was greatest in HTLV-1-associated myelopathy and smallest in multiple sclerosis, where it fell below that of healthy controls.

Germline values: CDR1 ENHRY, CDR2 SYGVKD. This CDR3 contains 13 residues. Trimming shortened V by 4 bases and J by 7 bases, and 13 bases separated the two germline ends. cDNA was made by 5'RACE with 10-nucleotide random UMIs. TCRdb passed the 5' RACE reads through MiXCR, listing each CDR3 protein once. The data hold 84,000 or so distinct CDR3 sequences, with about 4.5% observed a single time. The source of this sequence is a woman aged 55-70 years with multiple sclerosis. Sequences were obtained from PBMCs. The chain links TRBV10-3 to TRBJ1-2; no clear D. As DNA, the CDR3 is TGTGCCATCAGTGGGCGGGCAACTGGTGGCTACACCTTA. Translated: CAISGRATGGYTL.